These T cell receptor beta chains were read from a single sample in a study of T-cell reconstitution after alpha-beta-depleted transplantation in children. TCRdb reanalysed the PCR reads using MiXCR and keeps one entry per CDR3 protein. The sample shows approximately 350,000 distinct CDR3 sequences, 15% to 20% of them seen only once. Here the sequenced sample was PBMCs, mostly from graft donor cells, taken 360 days after TCRalphabeta/CD19-depleted stem cell transplant. Receptor source: a male patient aged 2-15 years who had a stem cell transplant for acute lymphoblastic leukemia, so the T cells may come from the graft donor. The CDR3 runs from the conserved cysteine through the conserved F or W. D genes are given only for firm matches. A row's size may be missing; if present it is once, few, many or a size class.

cdr3_aa	cdr3_nt	v_call	j_call	clone_size	d_call
CASSFWPSGNDGELFF	TGTGCCAGCAGTTTCTGGCCGAGCGGGAACGACGGGGAGCTGTTTTTT	TRBV12-3/TRBV12-4	TRBJ2-2	few	TRBD2
CASSLIATHYNEQFF	TGCGCCAGCAGCTTAATAGCAACCCATTACAATGAGCAGTTCTTC	TRBV5-1	TRBJ2-1	many	.
CASSPLPGGGEQFF	TGTGCCAGCAGCCCACTTCCGGGGGGAGGTGAGCAGTTCTTC	TRBV7-6	TRBJ2-1	.	TRBD2
CAISGRLPGNEQFF	TGTGCCATCAGCGGGAGACTGCCCGGCAATGAGCAGTTCTTC	TRBV28	TRBJ2-1	.	TRBD2
CSASLGLAGLAGEQFF	TGCAGTGCTAGTCTAGGACTAGCGGGACTGGCGGGTGAGCAGTTCTTC	TRBV20-1	TRBJ2-1	.	TRBD2
CASSLFIGGYDTEAFF	TGCGCCAGCAGCTTGTTTATAGGAGGCTACGACACTGAAGCTTTCTTT	TRBV5-1	TRBJ1-1	few	.
CASSPRDKTYEQYF	TGTGCCAGCAGCCCGAGGGACAAAACCTACGAGCAGTACTTC	TRBV7-8	TRBJ2-7	few	.
CASSRYRGWETQYF	TGTGCCAGCAGCCGATACAGGGGATGGGAGACCCAGTACTTC	TRBV7-8	TRBJ2-5	few	TRBD1
CAIRPGTGDNEQFF	TGTGCCATAAGACCCGGGACAGGGGACAATGAGCAGTTCTTC	TRBV10-3	TRBJ2-1	few	TRBD1
CASSRLAGGQFF	TGTGCCAGCAGCCGACTAGCGGGAGGGCAGTTCTTC	TRBV2	TRBJ2-1	few	TRBD2
CASSPRLTSPFGNEQFF	TGTGCCAGCAGCCCCCGATTGACTAGCCCCTTTGGCAATGAGCAGTTCTTC	TRBV13	TRBJ2-1	.	TRBD2
CASSSPGRAGTTDTQYF	TGTGCCAGCAGTAGCCCGGGGAGGGCCGGGACAACAGATACGCAGTATTTT	TRBV6-1	TRBJ2-3	.	.
CATRKLGTGPDTQYF	TGTGCCACCAGGAAACTCGGGACAGGCCCAGATACGCAGTATTTT	TRBV15	TRBJ2-3	.	TRBD1
CASSFGGSGELFF	TGCGCCAGCAGCTTCGGGGGGAGCGGGGAGCTGTTTTTT	TRBV5-1	TRBJ2-2	once	TRBD2
CASSPPPTSGTYEQYF	TGTGCCAGCAGCCCCCCCCCGACTAGCGGGACCTACGAGCAGTACTTC	TRBV13	TRBJ2-7	.	TRBD2
CASSSSGRMNEQFF	TGCGCCAGCAGTTCGAGCGGGAGGATGAATGAGCAGTTCTTC	TRBV10-1	TRBJ2-1	.	TRBD2
CASSQGLAGGNTGELFF	TGCGCCAGCAGCCAAGGACTAGCGGGAGGTAACACCGGGGAGCTGTTTTTT	TRBV4-3	TRBJ2-2	few	TRBD2
CASSSGRAGLANTGELFF	TGCGCCAGCAGCTCAGGACGTGCGGGGCTCGCGAACACCGGGGAGCTGTTTTTT	TRBV5-1	TRBJ2-2	many	.
CASSFGQGATYEQYF	TGCGCCAGCAGCTTCGGACAGGGGGCCACCTACGAGCAGTACTTC	TRBV5-1	TRBJ2-7	few	TRBD1
CASSPSGGGNQPQHF	TGCGCCAGCAGCCCGTCTGGGGGGGGGAATCAGCCCCAGCATTTT	TRBV5-1	TRBJ1-5	.	.
CASSLVGQGDYEQYF	TGTGCCAGCAGCTTAGTCGGACAGGGGGACTACGAGCAGTACTTC	TRBV7-9	TRBJ2-7	few	TRBD1
CASSFRGGTIYGYTF	TGTGCCAGCAGCTTTCGGGGGGGTACTATCTATGGCTACACCTTC	TRBV7-8	TRBJ1-2	.	.
CASSFQFYSSDYEQYF	TGTGCCAGCAGTTTTCAATTCTACAGTTCCGACTACGAGCAGTACTTC	TRBV28	TRBJ2-7	few	.
CASSQEAPDRANTDTQYF	TGCGCCAGCAGCCAAGAAGCGCCGGACAGGGCAAACACAGATACGCAGTATTTT	TRBV4-3	TRBJ2-3	.	TRBD1
CASSLGTDVSYEQYF	TGTGCCAGCAGTTTAGGGACAGACGTAAGCTACGAGCAGTACTTC	TRBV12-3/TRBV12-4	TRBJ2-7	.	.
CASSLPFRLAGQETQYF	TGTGCCAGCAGTTTACCCTTCCGACTAGCGGGACAAGAGACCCAGTACTTC	TRBV12-3/TRBV12-4	TRBJ2-5	few	TRBD2
CASGASGSSYNEQFF	TGTGCCAGCGGGGCTAGCGGGAGCTCCTACAATGAGCAGTTCTTC	TRBV28	TRBJ2-1	.	TRBD2
CASSLGSSALAYEQYF	TGTGCCAGCAGCTTAGGGTCTAGCGCGCTTGCCTACGAGCAGTACTTC	TRBV7-9	TRBJ2-7	.	.
CSAFPGSSYNEQFF	TGCAGCGCCTTCCCCGGTAGCTCCTACAATGAGCAGTTCTTC	TRBV29-1	TRBJ2-1	many	.
CASSPWTGEGTQYF	TGTGCCAGCAGCCCATGGACAGGGGAGGGGACCCAGTACTTC	TRBV7-2	TRBJ2-5	.	TRBD1
CASRGSRDNTGELFF	TGTGCCAGCAGGGGATCCCGGGACAACACCGGGGAGCTGTTTTTT	TRBV7-3	TRBJ2-2	few	.
CASSQDDRATYLYEQYF	TGCGCCAGCAGCCAAGATGACAGGGCGACGTACCTCTACGAGCAGTACTTC	TRBV4-3	TRBJ2-7	few	TRBD1
CASSQDSRTNEQFF	TGCGCCAGCAGCCAAGATAGCAGGACCAATGAGCAGTTCTTC	TRBV4-3	TRBJ2-1	.	.
CASSQDQGWGETQYF	TGCGCCAGCAGCCAAGACCAGGGTTGGGGGGAGACCCAGTACTTC	TRBV4-3	TRBJ2-5	.	.
CATSRGGNTYEQYF	TGTGCCACTAGCCGGGGTGGAAACACGTACGAGCAGTACTTC	TRBV6-1	TRBJ2-7	.	.
CASSFGLAGSYEQYF	TGTGCCAGCAGTTTTGGACTAGCGGGGTCCTACGAGCAGTACTTC	TRBV12-3/TRBV12-4	TRBJ2-7	few	TRBD2
CSAQQGGGSYNEQFF	TGCAGTGCACAACAGGGAGGGGGCTCCTACAATGAGCAGTTCTTC	TRBV20-1	TRBJ2-1	.	.
CASSVQGQGDTEAFF	TGTGCCAGCAGCGTGCAGGGACAGGGGGACACTGAAGCTTTCTTT	TRBV9	TRBJ1-1	few	TRBD1
CASSLLPGQPIYGYTF	TGTGCCAGCAGTTTGCTCCCGGGACAGCCCATCTATGGCTACACCTTC	TRBV12-3/TRBV12-4	TRBJ1-2	.	TRBD1
CASSLGRGRETQYF	TGTGCCAGCAGCTTGGGCAGGGGGAGGGAGACCCAGTACTTC	TRBV5-6	TRBJ2-5	many	.
CSASKGGASLRTDTQYF	TGCAGTGCTAGTAAGGGGGGAGCATCACTCCGCACAGATACGCAGTATTTT	TRBV20-1	TRBJ2-3	many	.
CASSEDSSYEQYF	TGCGCCAGCAGCGAGGACTCGTCCTACGAGCAGTACTTC	TRBV5-1	TRBJ2-7	.	.
CASSGSGVNQPQHF	TGTGCCAGCAGCGGATCAGGGGTCAATCAGCCCCAGCATTTT	TRBV9	TRBJ1-5	few	.
CASSYTLTPGQGTSGIYNEQFF	TGTGCCAGCAGTTACACCCTTACCCCGGGACAGGGGACTAGCGGGATTTACAATGAGCAGTTCTTC	TRBV6-2/TRBV6-3	TRBJ2-1	many	TRBD2
CSARNLAGSYEQDF	TGCAGTGCTCGAAACCTAGCGGGATCCTACGAGCAGGACTTC	TRBV20-1	TRBJ2-7	once	TRBD2
CASRGRATNEKLFF	TGTGCCAGCAGGGGACGGGCAACTAATGAAAAACTGTTTTTT	TRBV12-3/TRBV12-4	TRBJ1-4	few	.
CASSVEGGEGDQETQYF	TGTGCCAGCAGCGTAGAAGGGGGGGAGGGAGACCAAGAGACCCAGTACTTC	TRBV9	TRBJ2-5	few	.
CASSLGGKVPLNEKLFF	TGTGCCAGCAGCTTGGGAGGAAAGGTACCTTTAAATGAAAAACTGTTTTTT	TRBV5-6	TRBJ1-4	.	.
CASNKRGSSYNEQFF	TGTGCCAGCAACAAACGGGGAAGCTCCTACAATGAGCAGTTCTTC	TRBV14	TRBJ2-1	.	.
CASSLVPGVYEQYF	TGTGCCAGCAGCCTAGTCCCTGGCGTGTACGAGCAGTACTTC	TRBV7-6	TRBJ2-7	.	.
CASSFAGRETQYF	TGTGCCAGCAGTTTCGCGGGGAGAGAGACCCAGTACTTC	TRBV27	TRBJ2-5	few	.
CASSLAGGRANEQFF	TGCGCCAGCAGCTTGGCCGGCGGGAGGGCAAATGAGCAGTTCTTC	TRBV5-1	TRBJ2-1	.	TRBD2
CATCAREADNEQFF	TGTGCCACCTGTGCCAGGGAAGCAGACAATGAGCAGTTCTTC	TRBV10-3	TRBJ2-1	.	.
CASSFRQGLMANYGYTF	TGTGCCAGCAGTTTTCGACAGGGCCTAATGGCTAACTATGGCTACACCTTC	TRBV12-3/TRBV12-4	TRBJ1-2	.	TRBD1
CSASREPYNEQFF	TGCAGTGCTAGCCGGGAACCTTACAATGAGCAGTTCTTC	TRBV20-1	TRBJ2-1	.	.